These 28 T cell receptor beta chains were all obtained from the same sample, sequenced in a study of blood T cell repertoires in COVID-19. TCRdb keeps only in-frame clones here, not all; method: immunoSEQ multiplex PCR. The repertoire holds approximately 78,000 clones, with roughly 90% as singletons. The sequenced material came from peripheral blood. Source of these receptors: a man in his fifties with acute or convalescent COVID-19.

The genes are TRBV15 and TRBJ1-2; perhaps TRBD1 as D (6 bases). The V and J ends lost 3 bases and 3 bases respectively, with 14 bases between them. Germline CDR1 reads LNHNV; CDR2 reads YYDKDF (reference sequence). This CDR3 is built from 15 residues. CDR3 in amino acids: CATSSPRTAYYGYTF. The CDR3 DNA reads TGTGCCACCAGCAGCCCCCGGACAGCCTACTATGGCTACACCTTC. Supplemented by reference TRBV15 and TRBJ1-2, the full variable domain reads DAMVIQNPRYQVTQFGKPVTLSCSQTLNHNVMYWYQQKSSQAPKLLFHYYDKDFNNEADTPDNFQSRRPNTSFCFLDIRSPGLGDTAMYLCATSSPRTAYYGYTFGSGTRLTVV.

The rearrangement links TRBV5-1 to TRBJ2-2; unclear D gene. V was shortened by 4 bases and J by 7 bases, with 14 bases between the two germline ends. The CDR3 has 14 amino acids. The V gene's germline CDR1 is SGHRS and CDR2 YFSETQ. The CDR3 DNA follows: TGCGCCAGCAGCCCCCGACAATCTGGCGGGGAGCTGTTTTTT. Translated, it gives CASSPRQSGGELFF.

This rearrangement joins TRBV18 to TRBJ2-4; no firm D call. V was trimmed by 3 bases and J by 8 bases, leaving 17 bases between them. Germline V lookup: CDR1 KGHSH, CDR2 LQKENI. This CDR3 region has 15 residues. CDR3 amino acids: CASSPTGGRWDIQYF. In nucleotides, the CDR3 is TGTGCCAGCTCACCTACTGGTGGGCGCTGGGACATTCAGTACTTC.

The gene calls are TRBV13 and TRBJ2-1; D is perhaps TRBD2 (6 bases). Germline V gene lookup returns CDR1 PRHDT and CDR2 FYEKMQ (reference sequence). V was trimmed by 5 bases and J by 0 bases, leaving 11 bases between them. There are 15 residues in the CDR3. In nucleotides, the CDR3 is TGTGCCAGCAGCCAGGACGGGAGCTCCTACAATGAGCAGTTCTTC. It encodes CASSQDGSSYNEQFF.

V usage is TRBV29-1 and J usage is TRBJ1-2, with a possible D match to TRBD1 (5 bases). Deletions cut 2 bases from V and 5 bases from J, with 15 bases between. Germline CDR1 and CDR2: SQVTM and ANQGSEA. The length of the CDR3 is 14 residues. The CDR3 region is CSVERDFDLYGYTF. The DNA for the CDR3 is TGCAGCGTTGAAAGGGACTTCGACTTATATGGCTACACCTTC. Drawing the rest from reference TRBV29-1 and TRBJ1-2, the complete variable domain is SAVISQKPSRDICQRGTSLTIQCQVDSQVTMMFWYRQQPGQSLTLIATANQGSEATYESGFVIDKFPISRPNLTFSTLTVSNMSPEDSSIYLCSVERDFDLYGYTFGSGTRLTVV.

In this sample, this clone turned up once. The V call is TRBV2, the J call TRBJ2-7; 9 bases match TRBD2. In germline, CDR1 is SNHLY, CDR2 FYNNEI. This CDR3 spans 14 amino acids. The V gene end was trimmed by 4 bases and the J gene end by 4 bases; junction bases not matched to a gene: 5. The CDR3 here is CASSVGLARYEQYF. In nucleotides, the CDR3 is TGTGCCAGCAGTGTAGGACTAGCGAGGTACGAGCAGTACTTC.

J is TRBJ2-3 and V is TRBV5-4; 10 nucleotides align to TRBD1. V was pared by 4 bases and J by 5 bases, with 4 bases of the junction left unmatched. The CDR3 contains 14 residues. Germline-derived CDR1 and CDR2 are SGHNT and YYREEE (reference sequence). CDR3 sequence reads: CASSHGQGEDTQYF. CDR3 DNA: TGTGCCAGCAGCCATGGACAGGGGGAAGATACGCAGTATTTT.

The V call is TRBV10-3, the J call TRBJ1-2, with a possible D match to TRBD1 (6 bases). Looked up from germline, CDR1 is ENHRY and CDR2 is SYGVKD. Deletions cut 2 bases from V and 2 bases from J, with 15 bases between. The CDR3 has 16 residues. In DNA form, the CDR3 reads TGTGCCATCAGTGAGGGGGGACACCAAGGGAACTATGGCTACACCTTC. Its protein product is CAISEGGHQGNYGYTF.

The V gene is TRBV4-1, the J gene TRBJ2-3, with TRBD2 matching over 10 bases. With 0 bases clipped from V and 6 bases from J, the junction kept 9 bases outside the gene matches. Per the germline V gene, CDR1 is MGHRA and CDR2 is YSYEKL. The CDR3 contains 17 residues. CDR3 DNA sequence: TGCGCCAGCAGCCAAGATCTGGCTAGCGGGGGAGGCGATACGCAGTATTTT. Translation gives CASSQDLASGGGDTQYF.

V usage is TRBV7-2 and J usage is TRBJ1-2; 9 bases are a match to TRBD1. The J segment lost 5 bases and the V segment lost 5 bases, leaving 6 bases of the junction unmatched. The CDR3 contains 14 residues. Germline CDR1 reads SGHTA; CDR2 reads FQGNSA. CDR3 amino acids: CASSRLGTGYGYTF. CDR3 bases: TGTGCCAGCAGCAGGCTCGGGACAGGGTATGGCTACACCTTC.

The chain has TRBV9 and TRBJ2-7, with D possibly being TRBD2 (7 bases). V lost 0 bases, J lost 1 base, and 11 bases lay in between. Per the germline V gene, CDR1 is SGDLS and CDR2 is YYNGEE. The CDR3 is made up of 15 amino acids. The CDR3: CASSVGEGGSYEQYF. CDR3 nucleotide sequence: TGTGCCAGCAGCGTAGGGGAGGGGGGATCCTACGAGCAGTACTTC.

V usage is TRBV7-9 and J usage is TRBJ2-7; TRBD1 might be the D (6 bases). CDR3 size: 13 residues. Looked up from germline, CDR1 is SEHNR and CDR2 is FQNEAQ (reference sequence). Trimming cost V 4 bases and J 3 bases, with 10 bases left between them. DNA of the CDR3: TGTGCCAGCAGCTCGGACAGCAACTACGAGCAGTACTTC. This encodes CASSSDSNYEQYF.

The chain joins TRBV7-9 to TRBJ1-4; D might be TRBD1 (5 bases). V lost 0 bases, J lost 4 bases, and 12 bases lay in between. Germline V gene lookup returns CDR1 SEHNR and CDR2 FQNEAQ (reference sequence). The CDR3 consists of 16 residues. The CDR3 nucleotides are TGTGCCAGCAGCTTAGCTGTCGGACAAGTTAATGAAAAACTGTTTTTT. It specifies CASSLAVGQVNEKLFF.

J is TRBJ2-7 and V is TRBV13; D is uncertain. The CDR3 has 15 residues. Trimming shortened V by 1 base and J by 0 bases, and 10 bases separated the two germline ends. Germline CDR1 is PRHDT and CDR2 is FYEKMQ (reference sequence). The CDR3 sequence is CASSLVGGSSYEQYF. The DNA of the CDR3 is TGTGCCAGCAGCTTAGTCGGCGGTAGCTCCTACGAGCAGTACTTC.

This chain uses TRBV4-2 with TRBJ2-1; 11 bases align to TRBD2. Trimming took 8 bases from V and 7 from J; bases not matched to a gene: 10. This CDR3 comprises 15 residues. Looked up from germline, CDR1 is LGHNA and CDR2 is YNFKEQ. The chain's CDR3 is CASGKGTSGTNEQFF. The CDR3 DNA is TGTGCCAGCGGAAAGGGGACTAGCGGTACGAATGAGCAGTTCTTC.

J is TRBJ1-1 and V is TRBV6-4; D unresolved. This CDR3 region has 13 residues. CDR1 and CDR2 from the germline V gene are MRHNA and SNTAGT. V was cut by 2 bases and J by 4 bases, with 8 bases left in between. The CDR3 spells CASSDAPGTEAFF. CDR3 nucleotide sequence: TGTGCCAGCAGTGACGCCCCAGGCACTGAAGCTTTCTTT.

The genes are TRBV6-1 and TRBJ2-2; perhaps TRBD2 as D (5 bases). With 7 bases removed from V and 5 bases from J, the gap between germline ends came to 20 bases. The length of the CDR3 is 16 residues. CDR1 and CDR2 (germline): MNHNS, SASEGT. Written as DNA, the CDR3 is TGTGCCAGCACTGACCGAGTCCGGGGTGGAACCGGGGAGCTGTTTTTT. The encoded protein is CASTDRVRGGTGELFF.

The gene calls are TRBV18 and TRBJ1-1, with no clear D. The CDR3 consists of 15 residues. In germline, CDR1 is KGHSH, CDR2 LQKENI. With 3 bases removed from V and 3 bases from J, the gap between germline ends came to 14 bases. The CDR3: CASSPASRDYTEAFF. The CDR3 bases are TGTGCCAGCTCACCGGCCTCGAGGGATTACACTGAAGCTTTCTTT.

This clone was observed a handful of times. This chain connects TRBV6-6 to TRBJ1-1, with TRBD1 matching over 7 bases. V trimming: 5 bases; J trimming: 0 bases; junction bases outside the gene matches: 6. The CDR3 has 15 amino acids. The germline gives CDR1 MNHNY, CDR2 SVGAGI (reference sequence). The CDR3 coding sequence is TGTGCCAGCAGTAACCCCGGGACAGTGAACACTGAAGCTTTCTTT. Translating gives CASSNPGTVNTEAFF.

The chain has TRBV7-8 and TRBJ1-1, with D possibly being TRBD1 (5 bases). The CDR3 runs to 14 residues. CDR1 and CDR2 from the germline V gene are SGHVS and FQNEAQ. Deletions cut 1 base from V and 0 bases from J, with 6 bases between. CDR3 loop: CASSLGQLNTEAFF. Written as DNA, the CDR3 is TGTGCCAGCAGCTTAGGACAGTTGAACACTGAAGCTTTCTTT.

V gene TRBV6-1 combines with J gene TRBJ2-1; D is unresolved. This CDR3 contains 12 residues. The germline V gene encodes CDR1 MNHNS and CDR2 SASEGT. The V end was cut by 2 bases, the J end by 10 bases, with 9 bases between. DNA of the CDR3: TGTGCCAGCAGTGAATTAGTGGTAGAGCAGTTCTTC. Its protein product is CASSELVVEQFF.

The chain links TRBV7-2 to TRBJ2-7; 9 bases are shared with TRBD1. V shed 4 bases, J shed 2 bases, and the junction held 3 bases outside the gene matches. CDR1 and CDR2 (germline): SGHTA, FQGNSA. The CDR3 totals 14 residues. CDR3 loop: CASSSNRGPYEQYF. The CDR3 coding sequence is TGTGCCAGCAGCTCAAACAGGGGGCCCTACGAGCAGTACTTC.

This chain links TRBV5-1 with TRBJ1-2, with D maybe TRBD1 (5 bases). V lost 0 bases and J 4 bases, leaving 10 bases between the germline ends. Germline V gene sequence: CDR1 SGHRS, CDR2 YFSETQ. This CDR3 region has 14 residues. The CDR3 protein is CASSLVGRAYGYTF. The CDR3 bases are TGCGCCAGCAGCTTGGTAGGCAGGGCCTATGGCTACACCTTC.

The chain employs TRBV30 and TRBJ1-2; TRBD1 agrees at 9 bases. CDR3 size: 13 residues. CDR1 is GTSNPN and CDR2 is SVGIG in the germline V gene (reference sequence). The V and J ends lost 7 bases and 4 bases, in that order; junction bases with no gene match: 7. Written as DNA, the CDR3 is TGTGCCTCCACGGGACAGGGCGTCTATGGCTACACCTTC. The encoded protein is CASTGQGVYGYTF.

This chain joins TRBV5-1 and TRBJ1-1; D uncertain. The CDR3 covers 15 residues. CDR1 and CDR2 from the germline V gene are SGHRS and YFSETQ. V gave up 0 bases and J gave up 1 base, with 10 bases separating them. CDR3 DNA: TGCGCCAGCAGCTTGGCTATGTCTACGAACACTGAAGCTTTCTTT. Protein product: CASSLAMSTNTEAFF.

The genes are TRBV11-2 and TRBJ1-2; 11 positions agree with TRBD1. After removal of 6 bases from V and 6 bases from J, the junction contained 6 bases not matched to a gene. The length of the CDR3 is 14 residues. Germline V gene sequence: CDR1 SGHAT, CDR2 FQNNGV. CDR3 in DNA: TGTGCCAGCAGTTGGGGACAGGGGGTGGATGGCTACACCTTC. Its protein product is CASSWGQGVDGYTF.

This chain joins TRBV28 and TRBJ1-6; 8 positions match TRBD1. The germline CDR1 and CDR2 sequences are MDHEN and SYDVKM. V lost 3 bases, J lost 3 bases, and 7 bases stayed unmatched. This CDR3 comprises 17 residues. CDR3 DNA: TGTGCCAGCAGTTTGGTATCCGGGACAGGCTATAATTCACCCCTCCACTTT. Residues: CASSLVSGTGYNSPLHF.

The genes are TRBV18 and TRBJ1-3, with 8 bases matching TRBD1. The J segment lost 0 bases and the V segment lost 11 bases, leaving 9 bases of the junction unmatched. The CDR3 is made up of 15 amino acids. The germline V gene has CDR1 KGHSH and CDR2 LQKENI. In nucleotides, the CDR3 is TGTGCCGCACGGGAGCAGGGGGCCTCTGGAAACACCATATATTTT. It translates to CAAREQGASGNTIYF.